The 24 T cell receptor beta chains below were found in one sample sequenced in a study of T-cell memory formation after mild COVID-19. From the 5' RACE reads, TCRdb called clonotypes with MiXCR, one entry per CDR3 protein. The data contain 400,000 to 500,000 distinct CDR3 sequences, less than 25% of them singletons. The material sequenced was PBMCs or a T cell subset sorted from them (not recorded which). The receptors here all came from an adult woman who had mild COVID-19 (a few samples of this study predate the infection). Cell type and time point are not known.

This clonotype has a count of ten or more. The chain is built from TRBV5-1 and TRBJ1-2; D is perhaps TRBD1 (6 bases). The CDR3 contains 16 residues. The V gene lost 4 bases and the J gene lost 4 bases, with 20 bases spanning the gap. Germline assignment: CDR1 SGHRS and CDR2 YFSETQ. This chain's CDR3 is CASSPGQLLTSYGYTF. The DNA of the CDR3 is TGCGCCAGCAGCCCCGGACAGCTACTTACTTCCTATGGCTACACCTTC.

The chain has TRBV23-1 and TRBJ2-1; TRBD2 matches at 9 bases. TRBV23-1 is designated an ORF whose function remains uncertain. V lost 0 bases, J lost 8 bases, and 11 bases stayed unmatched. CDR3 length: 17 amino acids. The CDR3 region is CASSQSASGRSFYEQFF. The CDR3 coding sequence is TGCGCCAGCAGTCAATCGGCCAGCGGGAGGTCGTTCTATGAGCAGTTCTTC.

This clonotype came up a few times. The chain recombines TRBV7-6 with TRBJ2-3; 10 bases line up with TRBD1. The CDR3 sequence is 17 residues long. Trimming took 4 bases from V and 8 from J; bases not matched to a gene: 15. The germline V gene encodes CDR1 SGHVS and CDR2 FNYEAQ. CDR3 nucleotides: TGTGCCAGCAGCTCGAATTTAAGGGACAGGGGTGATGGTACGCAGTATTTT. Its protein is CASSSNLRDRGDGTQYF.

This clonotype occurred a few times. The V gene is TRBV3-1, the J gene TRBJ1-2; weak D call: TRBD1 (5 bases). CDR1 LGHDT and CDR2 YNNKEL come from the germline V gene (reference sequence). The CDR3 spans 14 residues. Trimming took 4 bases from V and 4 from J, leaving 13 bases between them. CDR3 region: CASSLRQTIYGYTF. Here the CDR3 DNA reads TGTGCCAGCAGCCTAAGACAGACTATCTATGGCTACACCTTC.

The chain uses TRBV12-3 or TRBV12-4 and TRBJ1-1; D gene uncertain. Trimming removed 5 bases at V and 2 bases at J, with 9 bases between. CDR3 length: 13 residues. For the CDR3, the DNA is TGTGCCAGCAGTGGTAGTAAAAACACTGAAGCTTTCTTT. Translating it yields CASSGSKNTEAFF.

This clonotype was observed a handful of times. This chain uses TRBV18 with TRBJ1-2; 10 nucleotides match TRBD1. There are 16 residues in the CDR3. The ends lost 5 bases at V and 0 bases at J; junction bases unmatched: 6. Germline lookup yields CDR1 KGHSH and CDR2 LQKENI. Here the CDR3 DNA reads TGTGCCAGCTCATCGGGACAGGGGACGTCTAACTATGGCTACACCTTC. Its translation is CASSSGQGTSNYGYTF. The full variable domain, its missing parts supplied by reference TRBV18 and TRBJ1-2, is NAGVMQNPRHLVRRRGQEARLRCSPMKGHSHVYWYRQLPEEGLKFMVYLQKENIIDESGMPKERFSAEFPKEGPSILRIQQVVRGDSAAYFCASSSGQGTSNYGYTFGSGTRLTVV.

This clonotype was seen a few times. The J gene is TRBJ1-2, the V gene TRBV12-3 or TRBV12-4; D unclear. V shed 7 bases and J shed 6 bases, with 12 bases lying between them. The CDR3 sequence is 12 residues long. CDR3 residues: CASTSPQDGYTF. CDR3 nucleotide sequence: TGTGCCAGCACCTCCCCTCAGGATGGCTACACCTTC.

This clonotype was seen only a few times. The rearrangement uses TRBV3-1 and TRBJ2-1; D gene unclear. Germline loops: CDR1 LGHDT, CDR2 YNNKEL (reference sequence). V lost 1 base, J lost 4 bases, and 8 bases lay in between. There are 14 residues in the CDR3. CDR3 sequence reads: CASSQVTGYNEQFF. As DNA, the CDR3 is TGTGCCAGCAGCCAAGTGACGGGTTACAATGAGCAGTTCTTC.

The V call is TRBV12-3 or TRBV12-4, the J call TRBJ2-7; the match to TRBD1 covers 9 bases. V lost 4 bases to trimming and J lost 0 bases; unmatched junction nucleotides: 7. The CDR3 loop spans 16 amino acids. The CDR3 here is CASSSRGTGNSYEQYF. DNA of the CDR3: TGTGCCAGCAGTTCCCGAGGGACAGGGAACTCCTACGAGCAGTACTTC.

Written as DNA, the CDR3 is TGCGCCAGCAGCACGCGGGGGGGAATTCCCACAGATACGCAGTATTTT. Its protein is CASSTRGGIPTDTQYF. The rearrangement links TRBV4-1 to TRBJ2-3; 9 bases are shared with TRBD2. Germline CDR1 is MGHRA and CDR2 is YSYEKL. The CDR3 runs to 16 residues. The J segment lost 2 bases and the V segment lost 5 bases, leaving 8 bases of the junction unmatched.

This clonotype was counted between two and nine times. The V gene is TRBV5-4, the J gene TRBJ2-3, with 8 bases identical to TRBD1. After removal of 4 bases from V and 2 bases from J, the junction contained 3 bases not matched to a gene. The CDR3 runs 14 residues. Germline lookup yields CDR1 SGHNT and CDR2 YYREEE (reference sequence). Here the CDR3 reads CASSVTGATDTQYF. The CDR3 DNA is TGTGCCAGCAGCGTGACAGGGGCCACAGATACGCAGTATTTT.

The chain is built from TRBV20-1 and TRBJ1-1; tentatively, D is TRBD1 (6 bases). Trimming cost V 4 bases and J 4 bases, with 16 bases left between them. The CDR3 extends over 14 amino acids. The germline CDR1 and CDR2 sequences are DFQATT and SNEGSKA (reference sequence). The CDR3, as DNA: TGCAGTGCTAAGGGGGGACTCGAGATCACTGAAGCTTTCTTT. Translated: CSAKGGLEITEAFF.

CDR3 bases: TGTGCCAGCAGTCCGCAGGGGGTCTATGGCTACACCTTC. Protein sequence: CASSPQGVYGYTF. This rearrangement joins TRBV12-3 or TRBV12-4 to TRBJ1-2; 7 nucleotides align to TRBD1. Trimming took 5 bases from V and 4 from J; bases not matched to a gene: 4. This CDR3 is built from 13 residues.

The V and J genes are TRBV7-3 and TRBJ1-1; D might be TRBD1 (5 bases). The germline CDR1 and CDR2 sequences are SGHTA and FQGTGA. Trimming took 2 bases from V and 3 from J, leaving 13 bases between them. The CDR3 is made up of 15 amino acids. The CDR3 sequence: CASSLGTGADTEAFF. As DNA, the CDR3 is TGTGCCAGCAGCTTAGGAACCGGGGCTGACACTGAAGCTTTCTTT.

This clonotype was detected a few times. This chain joins TRBV9 and TRBJ2-7; D is undetermined. This CDR3 is built from 13 residues. V gave up 0 bases and J gave up 4 bases, with 8 bases separating them. Per the germline V gene, CDR1 is SGDLS and CDR2 is YYNGEE. The CDR3, as DNA: TGTGCCAGCAGCGTAGAAGACGGATACGAGCAGTACTTC. Translation: CASSVEDGYEQYF.

This chain joins TRBV5-1 and TRBJ2-5, with 15 bases fitting TRBD2. CDR1 is SGHRS, CDR2 YFSETQ, per germline. V was clipped by 3 bases and J by 1 base; unmatched bases: 16. This CDR3 contains 21 residues. DNA for the CDR3: TGCGCCAGCAGCTCCGGACTAGCGGGGGGGCAGGGTAGGAGGTCCCAAGAGACCCAGTACTTC. It is translated as CASSSGLAGGQGRRSQETQYF. Supplemented by reference TRBV5-1 and TRBJ2-5, the full variable domain reads KAGVTQTPRYLIKTRGQQVTLSCSPISGHRSVSWYQQTPGQGLQFLFEYFSETQRNKGNFPGRFSGRQFSNSRSEMNVSTLELGDSALYLCASSSGLAGGQGRRSQETQYFGPGTRLLVL.

The V call is TRBV9, the J call TRBJ1-1, with D unresolved. This CDR3 region has 16 residues. The germline CDR1 and CDR2 sequences are SGDLS and YYNGEE. The V gene lost 2 bases and the J gene lost 2 bases, with 16 bases spanning the gap. CDR3 loop: CASSVHPLNQNTEAFF. The CDR3 nucleotides are TGTGCCAGCAGCGTTCACCCCCTCAACCAAAACACTGAAGCTTTCTTT.

This clonotype was detected only a few times. CDR3 DNA: TGTGCCAGCTCACTGGGGGAGACTAGCGGGGGAGATTACGAGCAGTACTTC. Amino acids: CASSLGETSGGDYEQYF. The V gene is TRBV18, the J gene TRBJ2-7, with 12 nucleotides matching TRBD2. J gave up 4 bases and V 4 bases, and 11 bases lay outside the gene matches. Germline CDR1 and CDR2: KGHSH and LQKENI. The CDR3 runs to 17 residues. The variable domain in full, with the rest retrieved from reference TRBV18 and TRBJ2-7, is NAGVMQNPRHLVRRRGQEARLRCSPMKGHSHVYWYRQLPEEGLKFMVYLQKENIIDESGMPKERFSAEFPKEGPSILRIQQVVRGDSAAYFCASSLGETSGGDYEQYFGPGTRLTVT.

This clonotype was detected only a few times. The chain combines TRBV5-1 with TRBJ2-4; 10 positions match TRBD2. CDR1 is SGHRS, CDR2 YFSETQ, per germline. V shed 0 bases and J 8 bases; nucleotides not matched to a gene: 2. The CDR3 totals 14 residues. The CDR3 is CASSLEAGGDIQYF. The CDR3 DNA reads TGCGCCAGCAGCTTGGAAGCGGGAGGGGACATTCAGTACTTC. The variable domain in full, completed from reference TRBV5-1 and TRBJ2-4, reads KAGVTQTPRYLIKTRGQQVTLSCSPISGHRSVSWYQQTPGQGLQFLFEYFSETQRNKGNFPGRFSGRQFSNSRSEMNVSTLELGDSALYLCASSLEAGGDIQYFGAGTRLSVL.

This clonotype showed up just a few times. The chain carries TRBV29-1 and TRBJ2-7; TRBD1 agrees at 8 bases. From germline, CDR1 is SQVTM and CDR2 ANQGSEA. With V trimmed by 0 bases and J by 4 bases, 2 bases remained unmatched. There are 13 residues in the CDR3. The CDR3 sequence is CSVEEDREYEQYF. The DNA of the CDR3 is TGCAGCGTTGAAGAGGACAGGGAATACGAGCAGTACTTC.

This sequence joins TRBV7-9 and TRBJ1-3; D ambiguous. The CDR3 consists of 15 residues. Germline values: CDR1 SEHNR, CDR2 FQNEAQ (reference sequence). With 3 bases removed from V and 3 bases from J, the gap between germline ends came to 12 bases. As DNA, the CDR3 is TGTGCCAGCAGCTTGGTGGTATCAAGTGGAAACACCATATATTTT. Translated: CASSLVVSSGNTIYF. Full variable domain (remainder filled in from reference TRBV7-9 and TRBJ1-3): DTGVSQNPRHKITKRGQNVTFRCDPISEHNRLYWYRQTLGQGPEFLTYFQNEAQLEKSRLLSDRFSAERPKGSFSTLEIQRTEQGDSAMYLCASSLVVSSGNTIYFGEGSWLTVV.

This clonotype was seen a few times. The genes are TRBV29-1 and TRBJ1-1; no firm D call. Trimming cost V 4 bases and J 7 bases, with 7 bases left between them. Per germline, CDR1 SQVTM and CDR2 ANQGSEA. The CDR3 extends over 10 amino acids. The CDR3 sequence: CSVVSYEAFF. In nucleotides, the CDR3 is TGCAGCGTTGTTAGTTATGAAGCTTTCTTT.

This clonotype showed up just a few times. This chain joins TRBV9 and TRBJ2-3; D remains ambiguous. Trimming stripped 0 bases from V and 2 bases from J, with 7 bases between. This CDR3 spans 14 amino acids. Germline CDR1 and CDR2: SGDLS and YYNGEE. The CDR3 protein is CASSVGHLTDTQYF. The CDR3 bases are TGTGCCAGCAGCGTAGGGCATCTCACAGATACGCAGTATTTT.

The V gene is TRBV12-3 or TRBV12-4, the J gene TRBJ2-3; 8 positions match TRBD2. V lost 5 bases and J lost 6; bases outside the gene matches: 10. The CDR3 loop spans 15 amino acids. The CDR3: CASSKRGRFGDTQYF. CDR3 bases: TGTGCCAGCAGTAAGCGGGGGCGCTTTGGGGATACGCAGTATTTT.